The sequence of this T cell receptor (beta chain) was determined in a study of cytomegalovirus exposure and HLA in healthy donors (dated by TCRdb to 2017 to 2019). As for the study more broadly: According to an earlier analysis of 587 of the donors, some 180 million T cells yielded 90 million to 140 million unique TCR beta sequences and 276 Gb of sequence data. Typing coverage varied by locus: roughly 629-640 donors for A, B, C, DRB1 and DQB1; approximately 500 for DQA1; approximately 570 for DPA1; about 450 for DPB1. The study was designed to test whether signatures of past pathogen exposure could be identified by cataloging public T cell receptors. Roughly 300 gigabases of sequencing data and approximately 85 million unique TCR sequences were included in an early release covering about 700 HLA-typed donors. The study used immunosequencing to profile the T cell repertoires of several hundred subjects and linked those repertoires to cytomegalovirus serostatus. An earlier analysis of around 540 of the donors applied high-throughput TCR beta sequencing to assess whether each TCR beta V gene segment acted as functional or pseudogenic. To study patterns of TCR occurrence, a later analysis re-analyzed previously published TCR beta repertoires from 550 to 800 donors and added high-resolution HLA genotyping. Donor age, sex, ethnicity and CMV serostatus were compiled together with the repertoire data. Among 300 to 500 genotyped donors of the cohort, an average of roughly 230,000 unique TCR beta nucleotide sequences was sequenced per donor, of which about 19% were non-productive. Five DR-DQ haplotypes were handled as single units for association and clustering, since linkage in the cohort was strong. Every discovery cohort repertoire had been produced on one sequencing platform. Rather than drawing on any new phenotypic data, the later analysis identified candidate immune exposures from TCR beta sequences and the way those sequences occurred across donors. Genome-wide SNP genotypes for about three fifths of the roughly 670 donors were used in a later genetic analysis, which treated that subset as a discovery cohort. To predict cytomegalovirus infection status, the study combined high-throughput TCR immunosequencing, statistical association of individual TCRs with disease status, and machine learning. Of the roughly 400 genotyped donors, 81% were placed in the genetic ancestry cluster associated with self-reported Caucasian donors. HLA typing covered class I and class II loci at four-digit resolution. In addition to the first cohort of 650 to 750 subjects, a separate validation cohort of approximately 130 different subjects was used.

Regarding this clone: Its binding antigen is unknown. Per-base quality was not reported, and no clone a single base away is much larger than it.

Library creation used the immunoSEQ multiplex PCR assay. For the multiplex PCR, a mixture combining 60 forward primers for TCR Vbeta segments and 13 reverse primers for TCR Jbeta segments was used. A multiplex PCR assay on genomic DNA amplified the CDR3 region of rearranged TCR beta genes. On the Illumina HiSeq System, the amplified TCR beta libraries were sequenced as 87-base-pair reads. Processing in the source paper ran as follows. In a later analysis, roughly 80 million unique TCR beta chains were counted across the 690 or so repertoires, and approximately 9.9 million of these chains were shared by at least two donors. A nearest-neighbor algorithm error-corrected the raw reads and collapsed the reads into unique sequences, merging closely related sequences to remove PCR and sequencing errors. CDR3 sequences were aligned to IMGT reference sequences to assign V, D and J gene segments. Each retained sequence needed at least a six-nucleotide match to both a V gene segment and a J gene segment. A rearrangement counted as productive if the CDR3 had no stop codons and remained in frame with V and J, and every other rearrangement counted as non-productive. Following IMGT convention, CDR3 was defined as the stretch from the second conserved V-encoded cysteine to the conserved J-encoded phenylalanine. The earlier analysis of about 570 of the donors excluded any sequence lacking an unambiguous match to a single V gene segment. An earlier analysis of fewer than 750 of the donors classified V segments as functional when productive rearrangements were above 56.7% and as segregating when the standard deviation between donors was above 5%. A statistical classification framework was built to diagnose cytomegalovirus status from the catalog of TCR beta chain sequences. A later analysis assigned V and J genes by comparing TCR nucleotide sequences with IMGT/GENE-DB human TR gene sequences. In a later analysis, CDR3 sequences and most-parsimonious VDJ recombination scenarios were assigned using the TCRdist pipeline. In a later analysis, each TCR beta chain was defined by its CDR3 amino acid sequence together with its V-gene family, and reads without a unique V-gene family were excluded. As a way to deal with suspected cross-contamination and a sequencing artifact, a later analysis dropped 592 nucleotide sequences that were highly shared and had low generation probability. For each public chain, a later analysis derived a clonal expansion index from normalized ranks of inferred template counts within each repertoire. In a later analysis, generation probabilities were computed using a VDJ recombination model fitted to out-of-frame rearrangements, and the results were checked against IGoR. In a later analysis, hypergeometric tests were used to score TCR-TCR, TCR-HLA and TCR-CMV co-occurrence, with a repertoire-size bias correction applied to TCR pairs. In a later analysis, false discovery rates were estimated by permuting HLA or CMV assignments 20 times. In a later analysis, co-occurring TCRs were grouped with DBSCAN, and TCRdist sequence similarity was added when clustering was performed within HLA-allele-positive subsets. Repertoires with fewer than 30,000 or more than 120,000 public chains, plus five repertoires with anomalous nucleotide sharing, were excluded from co-occurrence clustering. Held by TCRdb, this immuneACCESS table contains in-frame sequences only and omits some clones. Under half of the omission traces to an unresolved V gene where checked; the cause of the rest is unknown. D and trimming were read from the DNA, whereas the V and J calls and clone size are those reported in that table. The sample table holds about 110,000 clones, of which about 71% were seen once. 0.6% to 1% of the sample is taken by the ten largest.

Spanning cysteine to phenylalanine, the CDR3 consists of 15 amino acids. Only CDR3 DNA remains: 45 bases, in frame from the first base. Relative to germline, V is 8 bases shorter and J is 2 bases shorter, with 18 bases between their ends. The CDR1 and CDR2 encoded by the germline V gene (reference sequence) are SEHNR and FQNEAQ. The cohort was made up of roughly 670 healthy bone marrow donors. Cohort members were all nominally healthy when sampled, although unrecorded immune exposures were likely present. The donor was CMV seronegative and was included in the group of several hundred seronegative cohort members. A peripheral blood sample was collected from each donor, and TCR beta sequencing was performed on peripheral blood mononuclear cells. The Qiagen DNeasy Blood Extraction Kit was used to extract genomic DNA from the blood cell samples. Study-wide conclusions, independent of this receptor: In a later analysis, the rate of TCR association differed among HLA loci, with DRB1 alleles having the most associated TCRs and HLA-C alleles having the fewest. Most CMV-associated TCR beta chains appeared to be HLA-restricted in a later analysis, and the HLA associations seemed to be driven largely by CMV exposure. CMV serostatus was the only immune exposure information available for the cohort. A later analysis found that HLA-associated TCR beta chains were more clonally expanded and had lower generation probabilities than equally common non-associated chains. Assigning TCR associations to individual alleles was difficult when HLA alleles, especially DR and DQ, strongly co-occurred. Broadly in line with IMGT annotations, most TCR beta V segments showed up in productive rearrangements about 87% or about 30% of the time in an earlier analysis of under 700 of the donors. In this cohort, only TCR beta chains were sequenced, and detectable features were limited by the absence of alpha or paired-chain data. Presence/absence analyses assumed roughly uniform sequencing depth across donors, an assumption that may not hold. In vitro tests confirmed that a few of the cytomegalovirus-associated TCR beta chains recognize cytomegalovirus antigens. In a later analysis, 15,000 to 20,000 TCR beta sequences were associated with specific HLA alleles at a false discovery rate of 0.05. A further reported finding was that TCR beta sequences accurately predicted the HLA-A and HLA-B alleles for most subjects in the first cohort. The study listed 150 to 200 TCR beta chains as associated with cytomegalovirus. The classifier was reported to diagnose cytomegalovirus status with high specificity and sensitivity in both the original cohort and the validation cohort. In a later genetic analysis, a missense DCLRE1C variant was associated with V-gene and J-gene trimming of TCR beta chains, and the association was replicated in an independent cohort. Compared with the 666-donor mean, donors in an Asian-associated ancestry cluster had fewer N-insertions in productive TCRs, according to a later genetic analysis. Linkage disequilibrium might explain the correlated functional status among segregating V segments, but an unknown experimental factor could not be excluded. Because HLA typing was unavailable for some donors at each locus, only the typed subset was used in association tests. The earlier analysis of approximately 540 of the donors excluded roughly 16 rarely observed V segments, including chromosome 9 orphons, because counts were too low. While some public TCRs were present in many individuals, most TCR sequences turned up only very rarely across donors. A later analysis reported that several top co-occurrence clusters appeared linked to parvovirus B19, influenza, CMV and Epstein-Barr virus. The sequencing pipeline was judged likely to have produced a cluster of highly shared sequence variants as a technical artifact. The authors suggested that the approach could potentially be generalized to other disease states and immunological phenotypes. Some IMGT-functional V segments, including TRBV6-2 and TRBV6-3, could not be told apart with the 87-base-pair reads, so those segments were excluded.

The sample taken for sequencing was PBMCs. The sequence is built from TRBV7-9 and TRBJ1-1; the D gene is possibly TRBD1, with 6 bases matching. The sequence derives from a boy between 10 and 17 years old in good health and CMV-seronegative. The CDR3 loop reads CASSGWDTSNTEAFF. Here is the DNA: TGTGCCAGCTCGGGTTGGGACACAAGCAACACTGAAGCTTTCTTT.